This T cell receptor (beta chain) originates from a study of cytomegalovirus exposure and HLA in healthy donors. Germline-derived CDR1 and CDR2 are SSHAT and FNYEAQ (reference sequence). With 1 base clipped from V and 9 bases from J, the junction kept 10 bases outside the gene matches. CDR3 length equals 16 residues. The PCR was carried out with 60 Vbeta primers and 13 Jbeta primers. Assay: immunoSEQ multiplex PCR; the TCRdb copy retains only in-frame clones and omits some. The sample has some 150,000 clones; roughly 76% are singletons. The sequence was collected from a man aged 55 to 70 in good health and CMV-seronegative. The V and J genes are TRBV7-7 and TRBJ2-1; 9 bases are shared with TRBD1. The sequencing sample was made of PBMCs. CDR3 loop: CASSLDGTGYGGEQFF. The CDR3 nucleotides are TGTGCCAGCAGCTTAGATGGGACAGGGTATGGGGGTGAGCAGTTCTTC.